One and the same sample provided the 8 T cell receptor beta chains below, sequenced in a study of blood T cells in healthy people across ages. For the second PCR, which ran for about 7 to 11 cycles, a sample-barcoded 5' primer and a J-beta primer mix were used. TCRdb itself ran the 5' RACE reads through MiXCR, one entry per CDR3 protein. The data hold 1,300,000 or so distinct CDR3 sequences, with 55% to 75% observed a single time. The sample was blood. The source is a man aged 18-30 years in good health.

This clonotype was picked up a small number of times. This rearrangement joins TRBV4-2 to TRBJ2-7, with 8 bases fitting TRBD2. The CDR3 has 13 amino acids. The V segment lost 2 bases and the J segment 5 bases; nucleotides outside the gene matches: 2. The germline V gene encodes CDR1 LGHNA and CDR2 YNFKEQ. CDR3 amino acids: CASSQQTSDEQYF. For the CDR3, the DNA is TGTGCCAGCAGCCAACAGACTAGCGACGAGCAGTACTTC.

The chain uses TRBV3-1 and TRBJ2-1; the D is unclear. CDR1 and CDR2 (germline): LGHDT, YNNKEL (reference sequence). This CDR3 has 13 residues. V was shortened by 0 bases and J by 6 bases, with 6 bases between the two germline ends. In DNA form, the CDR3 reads TGTGCCAGCAGCCAAGACGATCGCAATGAGCAGTTCTTC. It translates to CASSQDDRNEQFF.

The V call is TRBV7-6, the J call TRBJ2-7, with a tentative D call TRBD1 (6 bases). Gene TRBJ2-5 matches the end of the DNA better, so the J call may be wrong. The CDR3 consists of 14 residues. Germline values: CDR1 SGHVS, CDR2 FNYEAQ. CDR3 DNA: TGTGCCAGCAGCTCGAAGGGGCAGGGGGAGACCCAGTACTTC. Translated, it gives CASSSKGQGETQYF.

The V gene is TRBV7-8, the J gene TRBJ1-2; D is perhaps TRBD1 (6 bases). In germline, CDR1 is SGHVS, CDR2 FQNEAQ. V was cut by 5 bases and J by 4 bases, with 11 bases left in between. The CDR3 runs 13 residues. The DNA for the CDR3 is TGTGCCAGCAGCCTCCAGGGGTTCTATGGCTACACCTTC. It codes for CASSLQGFYGYTF.

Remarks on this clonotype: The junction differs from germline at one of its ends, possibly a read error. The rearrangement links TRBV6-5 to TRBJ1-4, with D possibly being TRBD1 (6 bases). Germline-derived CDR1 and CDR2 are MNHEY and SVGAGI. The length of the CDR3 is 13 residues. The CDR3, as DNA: TGTGCCAGCGGTTACAGGGCAGATGAAAAACTGTTTTTT. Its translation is CASGYRADEKLFF.

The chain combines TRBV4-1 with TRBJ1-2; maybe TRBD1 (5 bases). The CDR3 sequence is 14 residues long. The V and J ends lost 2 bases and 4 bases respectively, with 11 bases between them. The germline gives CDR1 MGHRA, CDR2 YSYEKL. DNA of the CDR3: TGCGCCAGCAGCCAAAAGGGGACCACCTATGGCTACACCTTC. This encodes CASSQKGTTYGYTF.

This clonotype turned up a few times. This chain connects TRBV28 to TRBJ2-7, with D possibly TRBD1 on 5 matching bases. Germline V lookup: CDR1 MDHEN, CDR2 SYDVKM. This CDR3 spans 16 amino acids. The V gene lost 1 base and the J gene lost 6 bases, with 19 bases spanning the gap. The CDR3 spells CASSLLTAPSMAEQYF. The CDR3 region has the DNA TGTGCCAGCAGTTTATTGACAGCTCCGTCTATGGCCGAGCAGTACTTC.

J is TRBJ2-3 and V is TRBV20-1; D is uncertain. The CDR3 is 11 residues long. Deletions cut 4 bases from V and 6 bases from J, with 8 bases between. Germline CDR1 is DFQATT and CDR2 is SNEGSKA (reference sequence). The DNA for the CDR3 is TGCAGTGCTAAGTACGGGGATACGCAGTATTTT. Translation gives CSAKYGDTQYF.